Below are 26 T cell receptor beta chains sequenced from a single sample in a study of shared clonotypes between healthy human individuals (TCRdb year 2020). CD8 naive samples were obtained by positive selection for CCR7 among CD45RO-negative cells, yielding a CD45RA+CCR7+ population from which TemRA cells were excluded. The library was generated by the immunoSEQ multiplex PCR assay. Sourced from immuneACCESS, this table was stored by TCRdb with only in-frame sequences that have V and J called. A share of the clones is absent; for the studies checked, an unresolved V gene accounts for under half, and the remainder has no known explanation. The sample records about 2.1 million clones, about 94% of which are singletons. The ten largest account for roughly 1.7% of the sample. The sample taken for sequencing was naive CD8+ T cells from PBMCs. The sample's cell subset or site label is to be understood as: CD45RA+CCR7+. The receptor set was obtained from a man aged 18 to 29 in good health. Some clones in this sample may be carry-over from other donors' samples.

This chain uses TRBV2 with TRBJ1-1; no clear D gene. This CDR3 region has 13 residues. Deletions cut 3 bases from V and 3 bases from J, with 8 bases between. Germline V gives CDR1 SNHLY, CDR2 FYNNEI. This CDR3 reads CASSDGPYTEAFF. The CDR3 DNA is TGTGCCAGCAGTGACGGCCCCTACACTGAAGCTTTCTTT.

This chain joins TRBV27 and TRBJ2-7, with D unclear. The CDR3 totals 12 residues. Trimming removed 6 bases from V and 7 bases from J, with 13 bases in between. Germline lookup yields CDR1 MNHEY and CDR2 SMNVEV (reference sequence). The DNA for the CDR3 is TGTGCCAGCAGAGAAGGTACCGCGGAGCAGTACTTC. It translates to CASREGTAEQYF.

V usage is TRBV27 and J usage is TRBJ2-5; 7 nucleotides line up with TRBD2. V lost 2 bases to trimming and J lost 4 bases; unmatched junction nucleotides: 10. There are 16 residues in the CDR3. Germline lookup yields CDR1 MNHEY and CDR2 SMNVEV (reference sequence). CDR3 protein: CASSLKPAAGVETQYF. CDR3 nucleotides: TGTGCCAGCAGTTTAAAGCCAGCGGCGGGGGTAGAGACCCAGTACTTC.

CDR3 nucleotide sequence: TGTGCCAGCAGTTTTGTGTACTCCTACAATGAGCAGTTCTTC. Translating it yields CASSFVYSYNEQFF. V and J are TRBV28 and TRBJ2-1; D is unresolved. Trimming cost V 3 bases and J 0 bases, with 6 bases left between them. CDR1 and CDR2 (germline): MDHEN, SYDVKM. This CDR3 is built from 14 residues.

The gene calls are TRBV28 and TRBJ2-7, with D maybe TRBD1 (5 bases). The CDR3 contains 13 residues. Germline CDR1 and CDR2: MDHEN and SYDVKM. Trimming left V 3 bases short and J 3 bases short, with 9 bases between. The CDR3: CASSFSRDYEQYF. The CDR3 coding sequence is TGTGCCAGCAGTTTCTCCAGGGACTACGAGCAGTACTTC.

The DNA of the CDR3 is TGTGCCAGCAGCAAACCGGACAGGGAACGGCAGTACTTC. Residues: CASSKPDRERQYF. The genes are TRBV7-9 and TRBJ2-7; 8 bases map to TRBD1. J lost 9 bases, V lost 5 bases, and 9 bases had no gene match. Looked up from germline, CDR1 is SEHNR and CDR2 is FQNEAQ (reference sequence). The CDR3 runs to 13 residues. Combining the CDR3 with reference TRBV7-9 and TRBJ2-7 gives the whole variable domain DTGVSQNPRHKITKRGQNVTFRCDPISEHNRLYWYRQTLGQGPEFLTYFQNEAQLEKSRLLSDRFSAERPKGSFSTLEIQRTEQGDSAMYLCASSKPDRERQYFGPGTRLTVT.

For this clone: The same CDR3 is also encoded by other DNA sequences in this sample. V gene TRBV9 combines with J gene TRBJ1-1, with TRBD1 identical over 11 bases. CDR3 size: 15 residues. Germline V CDR1 and CDR2: SGDLS, YYNGEE. V lost 3 bases and J lost 4; bases outside the gene matches: 5. The CDR3 nucleotides are TGTGCCAGCAGCGCATCGGGGACAGGGGGCACTGAAGCTTTCTTT. Translated, it gives CASSASGTGGTEAFF.

The chain links TRBV7-3 to TRBJ2-5, with D possibly being TRBD1 (6 bases). CDR1 is SGHTA and CDR2 is FQGTGA in the germline V gene. The CDR3 has 15 residues. Trimming stripped 5 bases from V and 5 bases from J, with 18 bases between. The CDR3 spells CASSPRQGFLETQYF. The CDR3 DNA follows: TGTGCCAGCAGCCCCCGCCAGGGGTTCCTTGAGACCCAGTACTTC.

The chain recombines TRBV7-9 with TRBJ2-5; 9 bases match TRBD2. The CDR3 spans 19 residues. With 1 base clipped from V and 5 bases from J, the junction kept 17 bases outside the gene matches. Germline lookup yields CDR1 SEHNR and CDR2 FQNEAQ (reference sequence). The CDR3 DNA sequence: TGTGCCAGCAGCTTAGTTTTTGGGATGACTAGCGGCCCCGCGGAGACCCAGTACTTC. This codes for CASSLVFGMTSGPAETQYF.

This chain uses TRBV19 with TRBJ2-7; 15 nucleotides line up with TRBD2. With V trimmed by 3 bases and J by 1 base, 7 bases remained unmatched. The CDR3 is 18 amino acids. Germline-derived CDR1 and CDR2 are LNHDA and SQIVND (reference sequence). The CDR3 DNA sequence: TGTGCCAGTAGTATTGGGGGACTAGCGGGAGGACGTTCCTACGAGCAGTACTTC. Residues: CASSIGGLAGGRSYEQYF.

The sample holds a few counts of this clone. The sample contains more than one DNA sequence encoding this CDR3. The rearrangement links TRBV29-1 to TRBJ2-2; unclear D gene. V shed 4 bases and J shed 2 bases, with 5 bases lying between them. The CDR3 is made up of 12 amino acids. CDR1 and CDR2 (germline): SQVTM, ANQGSEA. CDR3 DNA: TGCAGCGTTGTAGACAACACCGGGGAGCTGTTTTTT. This sequence encodes CSVVDNTGELFF.

The chain recombines TRBV4-3 with TRBJ2-7, with TRBD2 matching 8 bases. This CDR3 contains 15 residues. Germline lookup yields CDR1 LGHNA and CDR2 YSLEER. V lost 1 base to trimming and J lost 5 bases; unmatched junction nucleotides: 7. This CDR3 reads CASSQVFSGVHEQYF. The CDR3 DNA is TGCGCCAGCAGCCAAGTCTTTAGCGGGGTCCACGAGCAGTACTTC.

This chain uses TRBV10-1 with TRBJ2-1, with TRBD2 identical over 7 bases. The CDR3 runs 15 residues. Germline V gene lookup returns CDR1 WNHNN and CDR2 SYGVQD (reference sequence). The junction had 9 bases not matched to a gene; V was cut back by 3 bases and J by 7 bases. The CDR3 loop is CASSEYLRTRNEQFF. CDR3 DNA sequence: TGCGCCAGCAGTGAATACCTGCGGACTAGAAATGAGCAGTTCTTC.

About this clone itself: Other DNA sequences within the sample encode an identical CDR3. The CDR3 nucleotides read TGTGCCAGCAGCCCTGACAGGGACTATGGCTACACCTTC. This codes for CASSPDRDYGYTF. The gene calls are TRBV9 and TRBJ1-2; the match to TRBD1 covers 7 bases. Per the germline V gene, CDR1 is SGDLS and CDR2 is YYNGEE. The CDR3 length is 13 residues. V lost 4 bases and J lost 3; bases outside the gene matches: 3.

The CDR3 sequence is CASSLVGRGAYQETQYF. In DNA form, the CDR3 reads TGTGCCAGCAGCTTGGTGGGGCGGGGGGCGTACCAAGAGACCCAGTACTTC. This chain links TRBV5-4 with TRBJ2-5; 8 bases map to TRBD2. There are 17 residues in the CDR3. Germline loops: CDR1 SGHNT, CDR2 YYREEE (reference sequence). The V gene end was trimmed by 0 bases and the J gene end by 0 bases; junction bases not matched to a gene: 7.

The chain is built from TRBV5-4 and TRBJ1-2; D ambiguous. CDR1 SGHNT and CDR2 YYREEE come from the germline V gene (reference sequence). This CDR3 is built from 15 residues. V lost 0 bases to trimming and J lost 0 bases, with 9 bases between them. CDR3 coding DNA: TGTGCCAGCAGCTTGGAATCGGAATCTAACTATGGCTACACCTTC. Residues: CASSLESESNYGYTF.

The rearrangement uses TRBV6-5 and TRBJ2-3; D not certain. Germline V gives CDR1 MNHEY, CDR2 SVGAGI. Between the trimmed V and J ends, which lost 1 base and 4 bases, there was a span of 6 bases. This CDR3 spans 13 amino acids. The CDR3 nucleotides are TGTGCCAGCAGTTACTTTTACGCAGATACGCAGTATTTT. Amino acids: CASSYFYADTQYF.

The chain couples TRBV7-9 to TRBJ2-7; D may be TRBD1 (6 bases). With 1 base removed from V and 12 bases from J, the gap between germline ends came to 16 bases. CDR1 SEHNR and CDR2 FQNEAQ come from the germline V gene (reference sequence). There are 13 residues in the CDR3. CDR3 sequence: CASSLVNTGNWYF. The CDR3 DNA sequence: TGTGCCAGCAGCTTAGTTAATACAGGGAATTGGTACTTC. Complete variable domain (other parts from reference TRBV7-9 and TRBJ2-7): DTGVSQNPRHKITKRGQNVTFRCDPISEHNRLYWYRQTLGQGPEFLTYFQNEAQLEKSRLLSDRFSAERPKGSFSTLEIQRTEQGDSAMYLCASSLVNTGNWYFGPGTRLTVT.

CDR3 sequence (DNA): TGTGCCAGTTCTATCGGACCGGGCGCTGAAGCTTTCTTT. The encoded protein is CASSIGPGAEAFF. The chain recombines TRBV19 with TRBJ1-1, with D hard to call. The V end was cut by 8 bases, the J end by 6 bases, with 16 bases between. The CDR3 has 13 residues. Germline V CDR1 and CDR2: LNHDA, SQIVND (reference sequence).

The rearrangement links TRBV9 to TRBJ2-7; tentative D call: TRBD1 (7 bases). From germline, CDR1 is SGDLS and CDR2 YYNGEE. The CDR3 covers 14 residues. V was cut by 3 bases and J by 7 bases, with 17 bases left in between. The CDR3 sequence: CASSDRGEGGEQYF. DNA of the CDR3: TGTGCCAGCAGCGACAGGGGAGAGGGAGGAGAGCAGTACTTC.

Comment on this clone: Other DNA sequences in this sample translate to the same CDR3. This chain connects TRBV6-1 to TRBJ1-1; the D gene is possibly TRBD1 (5 bases). CDR1 and CDR2 from the germline V gene are MNHNS and SASEGT. V gave up 2 bases and J gave up 2 bases, with 9 bases separating them. This CDR3 comprises 14 residues. The DNA for the CDR3 is TGTGCCAGCAGTGAAAGAGGACAAAACACTGAAGCTTTCTTT. Translating it yields CASSERGQNTEAFF.

This chain connects TRBV5-1 to TRBJ2-7; D remains unclear. V dropped 4 bases and J dropped 1 base, with 9 bases sitting between them. Germline V gene data show CDR1 as SGHRS and CDR2 as YFSETQ. CDR3 length: 13 amino acids. The CDR3 nucleotides are TGCGCCAGCAGCCAGGACGAATCCTACGAGCAGTACTTC. This sequence encodes CASSQDESYEQYF.

V and J are TRBV9 and TRBJ2-1; 11 bases are shared with TRBD2. This CDR3 is built from 15 residues. J lost 9 bases, V lost 1 base, and 6 bases had no gene match. Looked up from germline, CDR1 is SGDLS and CDR2 is YYNGEE. The DNA of the CDR3 is TGTGCCAGCAGCGTAAAACTAGCGGGGGAGACTGAGCAGTTCTTC. It codes for CASSVKLAGETEQFF.

Worth noting for this clone: The sample carries other DNA sequences with the same CDR3. V gene TRBV27 combines with J gene TRBJ2-7; D call uncertain. The length of the CDR3 is 13 residues. Trimming pared 4 bases from V and 3 bases from J, leaving 10 bases between. Per germline, CDR1 MNHEY and CDR2 SMNVEV (reference sequence). The CDR3 nucleotides read TGTGCCAGCAGTTCCGGGCGGAGCTACGAGCAGTACTTC. This encodes CASSSGRSYEQYF.

This chain uses TRBV16 with TRBJ1-5, with D uncertain. The V gene lost 4 bases and the J gene lost 7 bases, with 8 bases spanning the gap. This CDR3 comprises 12 residues. Germline-derived CDR1 and CDR2 are KGHSY and FQNENV. Written as DNA, the CDR3 is TGTGCCAGCAGCCCCCTCGGGCAGCCCCAGCATTTT. Translation gives CASSPLGQPQHF.

This chain joins TRBV6-5 and TRBJ2-7, with 8 bases matching TRBD2. V was clipped by 4 bases and J by 2 bases; unmatched bases: 4. The CDR3 covers 14 residues. Germline lookup yields CDR1 MNHEY and CDR2 SVGAGI. The CDR3 DNA follows: TGTGCCAGCAGTTTAGCGGGGACGACCTACGAGCAGTACTTC. Translated: CASSLAGTTYEQYF.